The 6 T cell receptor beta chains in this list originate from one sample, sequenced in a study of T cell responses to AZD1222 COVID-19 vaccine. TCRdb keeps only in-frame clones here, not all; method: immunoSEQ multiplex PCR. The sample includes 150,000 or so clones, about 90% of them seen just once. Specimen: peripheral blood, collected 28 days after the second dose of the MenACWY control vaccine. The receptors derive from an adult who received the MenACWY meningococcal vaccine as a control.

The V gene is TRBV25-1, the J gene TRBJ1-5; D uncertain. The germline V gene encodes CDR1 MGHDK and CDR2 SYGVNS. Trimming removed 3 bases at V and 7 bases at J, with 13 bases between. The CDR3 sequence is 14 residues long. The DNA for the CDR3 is TGTGCCAGCAGTGAGGTTCGGGTAGGGCAGCCCCAGCATTTT. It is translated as CASSEVRVGQPQHF. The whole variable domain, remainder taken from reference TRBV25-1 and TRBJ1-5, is EADIYQTPRYLVIGTGKKITLECSQTMGHDKMYWYQQDPGMELHLIHYSYGVNSTEKGDLSSESTVSRIRTEHFPLTLESARPSHTSQYLCASSEVRVGQPQHFGDGTRLSIL.

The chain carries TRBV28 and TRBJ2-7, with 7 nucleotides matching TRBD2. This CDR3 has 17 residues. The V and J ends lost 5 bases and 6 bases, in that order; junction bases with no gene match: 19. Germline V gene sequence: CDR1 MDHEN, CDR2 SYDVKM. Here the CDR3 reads CASSDPYGGRELSEQYF. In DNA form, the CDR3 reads TGTGCCAGCAGTGACCCCTATGGAGGGCGGGAGTTATCCGAGCAGTACTTC.

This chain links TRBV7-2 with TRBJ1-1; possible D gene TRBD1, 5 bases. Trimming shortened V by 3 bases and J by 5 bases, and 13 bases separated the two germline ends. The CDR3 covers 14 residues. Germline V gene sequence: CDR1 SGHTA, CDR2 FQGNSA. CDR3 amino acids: CASSFGRVGTEAFF. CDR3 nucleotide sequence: TGTGCCAGCAGCTTTGGCAGGGTGGGTACTGAAGCTTTCTTT.

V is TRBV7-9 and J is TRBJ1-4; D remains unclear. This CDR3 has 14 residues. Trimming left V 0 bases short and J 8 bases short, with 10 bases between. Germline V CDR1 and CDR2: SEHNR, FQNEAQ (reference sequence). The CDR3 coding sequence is TGTGCCAGCAGCTTAGCGGGGTCTTTCGAAAAACTGTTTTTT. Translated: CASSLAGSFEKLFF.

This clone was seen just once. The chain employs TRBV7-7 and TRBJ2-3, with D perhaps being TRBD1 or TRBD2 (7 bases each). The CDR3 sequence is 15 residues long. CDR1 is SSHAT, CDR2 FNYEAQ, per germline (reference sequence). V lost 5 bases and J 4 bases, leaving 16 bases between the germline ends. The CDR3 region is CASSQGGGRADTQYF. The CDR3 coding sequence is TGTGCCAGCAGCCAGGGAGGGGGCAGGGCAGATACGCAGTATTTT.

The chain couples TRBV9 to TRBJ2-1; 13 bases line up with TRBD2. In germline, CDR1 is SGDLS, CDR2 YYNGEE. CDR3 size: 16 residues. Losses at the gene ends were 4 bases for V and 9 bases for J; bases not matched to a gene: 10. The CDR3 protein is CASSLGGLAGVLEQFF. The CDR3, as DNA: TGTGCCAGCAGCTTAGGAGGACTAGCGGGAGTTCTTGAGCAGTTCTTC.